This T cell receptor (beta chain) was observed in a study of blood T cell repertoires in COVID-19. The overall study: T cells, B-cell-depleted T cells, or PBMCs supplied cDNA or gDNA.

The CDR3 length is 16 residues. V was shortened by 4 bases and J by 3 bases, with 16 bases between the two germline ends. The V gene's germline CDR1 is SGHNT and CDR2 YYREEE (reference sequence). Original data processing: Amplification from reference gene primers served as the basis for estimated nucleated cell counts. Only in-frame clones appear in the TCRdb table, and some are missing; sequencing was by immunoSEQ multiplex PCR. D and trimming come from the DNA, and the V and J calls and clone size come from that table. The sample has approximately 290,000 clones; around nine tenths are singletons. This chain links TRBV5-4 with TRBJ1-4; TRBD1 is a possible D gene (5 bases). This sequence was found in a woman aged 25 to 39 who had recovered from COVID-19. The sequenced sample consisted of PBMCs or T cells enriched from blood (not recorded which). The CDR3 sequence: CASSGAPGAANEKLFF. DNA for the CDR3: TGTGCCAGCAGCGGGGCACCAGGTGCGGCTAATGAAAAACTGTTTTTT. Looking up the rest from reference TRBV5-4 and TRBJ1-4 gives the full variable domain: ETGVTQSPTHLIKTRGQQVTLRCSSQSGHNTVSWYQQALGQGPQFIFQYYREEENGRGNFPPRFSGLQFPNYSSELNVNALELDDSALYLCASSGAPGAANEKLFFGSGTQLSVL.